Listed below are T cell receptor beta chains from one sample, sequenced in a study of cytomegalovirus exposure and HLA in healthy donors. The repertoire was sequenced with immunoSEQ multiplex PCR; TCRdb's copy has only in-frame clones and lacks some. The repertoire has 100,000 to 150,000 clones, approximately 86% of them found once; the top ten carry under 2%. Sequencing used PBMCs. The source of these receptors is a boy aged 5-17 years in good health and CMV-seronegative. The CDR3 runs from the conserved cysteine through the conserved F or W. D genes are given only for firm matches. Clone size is given for some rows only: seen once, a few or many times, or a class if the clone is expanded.

>NA|NA|TRBV2|TRBJ1-1
CASSDDAGVGNTEAFF
TGTGCCAGCAGTGACGATGCAGGGGTCGGGAACACTGAAGCTTTCTTT
>NA|NA|TRBV27|TRBJ2-3
CASRAGTDTQYF
TGTGCCAGCAGAGCGGGCACAGATACGCAGTATTTT
>TRBD2|NA|TRBV27|TRBJ2-7
CASKVGSGATYEQYF
TGTGCCAGCAAGGTCGGTAGCGGGGCTACCTACGAGCAGTACTTC
>TRBD2|NA|TRBV2|TRBJ2-7
CASRIWTSGIGEQYF
TGTGCCAGCAGAATATGGACTAGCGGGATTGGAGAGCAGTACTTC
>NA|NA|TRBV5-6|TRBJ1-4
CASSTREGEKLFF
TGTGCCAGCAGCACCCGGGAGGGCGAAAAACTGTTTTTT
>NA|NA|TRBV15|TRBJ2-5
CATLDGEGETQYF
TGTGCCACCTTGGACGGGGAAGGAGAGACCCAGTACTTC
>TRBD2|NA|TRBV2|TRBJ2-7
CASRGLAAFEQYF
TGTGCCAGCAGAGGACTAGCGGCCTTCGAGCAGTACTTC
>TRBD2|NA|TRBV6-6|TRBJ2-3
CASRREALSTDTQYF
TGTGCCAGCAGACGGGAGGCCCTCAGCACAGATACGCAGTATTTT
>NA|NA|TRBV7-2|TRBJ2-4
CASSQPTGVAKNIQYF
TGTGCCAGCAGCCAACCGACAGGAGTAGCCAAAAACATTCAGTACTTC
>NA|NA|TRBV15|TRBJ1-4
CATSRYRASATNEKLFF
TGTGCCACCAGCAGATACAGGGCATCTGCAACTAATGAAAAACTGTTTTTT
>NA|NA|TRBV4-2|TRBJ1-2
CASSQDLEGYGYTF
TGTGCCAGCAGCCAAGATCTGGAGGGCTATGGCTACACCTTC
>TRBD2|few|TRBV7-9|TRBJ2-5
CASSPRAGEETQYF
TGTGCCAGCAGCCCTAGAGCGGGGGAGGAGACCCAGTACTTC
>NA|NA|TRBV4-3|TRBJ2-2
CASSQDLTNTGELFF
TGCGCCAGCAGCCAAGATCTTACGAACACCGGGGAGCTGTTTTTT
>NA|once|TRBV5-1|TRBJ2-7
CASSRGGVEEQYF
TGCGCCAGCTCAAGGGGGGGGGTAGAAGAGCAGTACTTC
>NA|once|TRBV7-8|TRBJ2-7
CASRTGTLPSYEQYF
TGTGCCAGCAGAACCGGGACTCTCCCCTCCTACGAGCAGTACTTC
>TRBD1|NA|TRBV9|TRBJ2-5
CASSVGSLGGGGETQYF
TGTGCCAGCAGCGTAGGGTCCTTAGGGGGCGGAGGAGAGACCCAGTACTTC
>NA|NA|TRBV5-4|TRBJ2-5
CASSLGEIPQETQYF
TGTGCCAGCAGCTTGGGCGAGATCCCGCAAGAGACCCAGTACTTC
>TRBD1|NA|TRBV14|TRBJ2-7
CASSRPGTGGAYEQYF
TGTGCCAGCAGCCGACCCGGGACAGGGGGCGCGTACGAGCAGTACTTC
>NA|NA|TRBV7-9|TRBJ2-5
CASSSTQEETQYF
TGTGCCAGCAGTTCCACACAGGAAGAGACCCAGTACTTC
>NA|NA|TRBV19|TRBJ1-6
CASSIDLLGLHNSPLHF
TGTGCCAGTAGTATAGATCTTCTCGGGTTACATAATTCACCCCTCCACTTT
>NA|NA|TRBV30|TRBJ2-3
CAWAGGTDTQYF
TGTGCCTGGGCTGGCGGGACAGATACGCAGTATTTT
>NA|few|TRBV18|TRBJ2-5
CASSPQTLQETQYF
TGTGCCAGCTCACCACAGACTCTCCAAGAGACCCAGTACTTC
>TRBD1|NA|TRBV5-4|TRBJ2-6
CASSLGQGAGGANVLTF
TGTGCCAGCAGCTTGGGACAGGGGGCGGGTGGGGCCAACGTCCTGACTTTC
>TRBD2|NA|TRBV6-6|TRBJ2-7
CASSSRLAGGAGF
TGTGCCAGCAGTTCACGACTAGCGGGGGGGGCAGGATTC
>NA|NA|TRBV6-1|TRBJ2-1
CASSELYNEQFF
TGTGCCAGCAGTGAACTCTACAATGAGCAGTTCTTC
>NA|NA|TRBV30|TRBJ2-1
CAWSSGNEQFF
TGTGCCTGGAGTTCAGGGAATGAGCAGTTCTTC
>NA|NA|TRBV7-4|TRBJ1-5
CASSLERRPINQPQHF
TGTGCCAGCAGCTTAGAAAGGAGACCAATTAATCAGCCCCAGCATTTT
>TRBD1|NA|TRBV7-9|TRBJ1-4
CASRRPGQGYEKLFF
TGTGCCAGCAGGCGACCGGGACAGGGGTACGAAAAACTGTTTTTT
>NA|NA|TRBV5-4|TRBJ1-2
CASSLPGAGVEADGYTF
TGTGCCAGCAGCTTGCCAGGGGCAGGAGTAGAAGCCGATGGCTACACCTTC
>NA|NA|TRBV7-9|TRBJ2-3
CASSVTGASTDTQYF
TGTGCCAGCAGCGTGACAGGAGCTAGCACAGATACGCAGTATTTT
>TRBD2|NA|TRBV30|TRBJ2-3
CAWGAGTSGTDTQYF
TGTGCCTGGGGGGCCGGGACTAGCGGCACAGATACGCAGTATTTT
>TRBD1|NA|TRBV5-1|TRBJ2-3
CASSSHRGDVDTQYF
TGCGCCAGCAGCTCGCACAGGGGGGACGTAGATACGCAGTATTTT
>NA|NA|TRBV5-1|TRBJ2-7
CASSSRDTGYEQYF
TGCGCCAGCAGCTCCCGGGACACTGGATACGAGCAGTACTTC
>NA|NA|TRBV7-6|TRBJ1-1
CASSLVSGGEGMNTEAFF
TGTGCCAGCAGCTTAGTATCGGGGGGCGAGGGTATGAACACTGAAGCTTTCTTT
>NA|NA|TRBV9|TRBJ2-7
CASSVAPDISYEQYF
TGTGCCAGCAGCGTAGCTCCGGACATCTCCTACGAGCAGTACTTC
>NA|NA|TRBV27|TRBJ2-3
CASSLRGGTDTQYF
TGTGCCAGCAGCTTAAGAGGTGGGACAGATACGCAGTATTTT
>NA|NA|TRBV7-9|TRBJ1-3
CASRYNRDSGNTIYF
TGTGCCAGCAGGTATAACAGGGACTCTGGAAACACCATATATTTT
>NA|few|TRBV2|TRBJ1-3
CASSERSAGSGNTIYF
TGTGCCAGCAGTGAGAGGTCAGCAGGGTCTGGAAACACCATATATTTT
>TRBD1|NA|TRBV7-2|TRBJ2-7
CASSSPGQGYEQYF
TGTGCCAGCAGTAGTCCGGGACAGGGCTACGAGCAGTACTTC
>NA|once|TRBV9|TRBJ2-4
CASSVARDSDVLDF
TGTGCCAGCAGCGTAGCTCGGGACTCGGATGTTTTGGACTTC
>NA|NA|TRBV2|TRBJ1-1
CASSYGQLNTEAFF
TGTGCCAGCAGTTACGGACAGCTGAACACTGAAGCTTTCTTT
>TRBD2|NA|TRBV29-1|TRBJ2-3
CSAVTSGRRITQYF
TGCAGCGCTGTGACTAGCGGGAGGCGAATTACGCAGTATTTT
>NA|NA|TRBV30|TRBJ1-2
CAWSVGDTRNYGYTF
TGTGCCTGGAGTGTAGGGGACACTCGAAACTATGGCTACACCTTC
>NA|NA|TRBV6-1|TRBJ1-5
CAGAWTVNQPQHF
TGTGCCGGCGCTTGGACAGTCAATCAGCCCCAGCATTTT
>TRBD1|NA|TRBV7-9|TRBJ1-2
CASSLAPSGGRYGYTF
TGTGCCAGCAGCTTAGCTCCTTCAGGGGGTCGATATGGCTACACCTTC
>NA|NA|TRBV27|TRBJ1-6
CASGNTDGGLSPLHF
TGTGCCAGCGGCAATACGGACGGGGGACTCTCACCCCTCCACTTT
>TRBD2|NA|TRBV28|TRBJ2-7
CASSSQPGTSGYYEQYF
TGTGCCAGCAGTTCACAACCCGGGACTAGCGGATATTACGAGCAGTACTTC
>TRBD1|NA|TRBV15|TRBJ2-2
CATSREQGAVGELFF
TGTGCCACCAGCAGAGAGCAGGGGGCGGTCGGGGAGCTGTTTTTT
>NA|NA|TRBV9|TRBJ1-5
CASSADTSSQPQHF
TGTGCCAGCAGCGCAGACACGTCCAGTCAGCCCCAGCATTTT
>NA|NA|TRBV5-1|TRBJ2-5
CASGAYRDRDETQYF
TGCGCCAGCGGAGCCTACAGGGACCGCGATGAGACCCAGTACTTC
>TRBD1|few|TRBV5-8|TRBJ1-1
CASSLLRTGMNTEAFF
TGTGCCAGCAGCTTGCTCCGGACAGGGATGAACACTGAAGCTTTCTTT
>NA|NA|TRBV19|TRBJ1-5
CASTADTNNQPQHF
TGTGCCAGTACCGCCGACACAAACAATCAGCCCCAGCATTTT
>TRBD2|once|TRBV7-8|TRBJ2-1
CASSRTSGSYNEQFF
TGTGCCAGCAGCCGGACTAGCGGGTCTTACAATGAGCAGTTCTTC
>NA|NA|TRBV4-3|TRBJ2-3
CASSQDLGEAQYF
TGCGCCAGCAGCCAAGACTTGGGTGAGGCGCAGTATTTT
>TRBD2|NA|TRBV5-4|TRBJ2-2
CASSPGTSQYTGELFF
TGTGCCAGCAGCCCGGGGACTAGCCAATACACCGGGGAGCTGTTTTTT
>NA|few|TRBV6-4|TRBJ2-2
CASSYKGDDTGELFF
TGTGCCAGCAGTTACAAGGGGGATGACACCGGGGAGCTGTTTTTT
>TRBD2|NA|TRBV2|TRBJ2-5
CASRPRGEAGGRETQYF
TGTGCCAGCAGACCCCGGGGGGAGGCGGGGGGAAGAGAGACCCAGTACTTC
>NA|NA|TRBV7-9|TRBJ2-2
CSSSQSPTGPNTGELFF
TGTTCCAGCAGTCAAAGCCCAACAGGGCCGAACACCGGGGAGCTGTTTTTT
>NA|NA|TRBV7-2|TRBJ2-1
CASSGRGSYNEQFF
TGTGCCAGCAGCGGCCGCGGCTCCTACAATGAGCAGTTCTTC